Listed below are T cell receptor beta chains from one sample, sequenced in a study of siplizumab effects on memory and regulatory T cells. Sequenced by immunoSEQ multiplex PCR; TCRdb stores in-frame clones only, minus some. The sample shows about 91,000 clones, over 85% of them seen only once. Sequencing input: CD8+ T cells sorted from blood. Receptors originate from a human donor in good health. Both conserved end residues are part of each CDR3. The D gene is left open where the match is weak. Some rows mark clone size as missing; the rest say once, few, many or name a class of expanded clone.

cdr3_aa cdr3_nt v_call d_call clone_size j_call
CASASSSYNEQFF TGTGCCAGCGCTTCGAGCTCCTACAATGAGCAGTTCTTC TRBV6-5 - - TRBJ2-1
CASSQDSYGYTF TGCGCCAGCAGCCAAGATAGCTATGGCTACACCTTC TRBV4-1 - once TRBJ1-2
CASSSYDSSYNEQFF TGCGCCAGCAGCTCGTACGACAGTTCCTACAATGAGCAGTTCTTC TRBV5-1 - - TRBJ2-1
CASRPFMSTDSPLHF TGTGCCAGCAGGCCCTTTATGAGTACAGATTCACCCCTCCACTTT TRBV27 - - TRBJ1-6
CASSEQGNTEAFF TGTGCCAGCAGCGAACAGGGGAACACTGAAGCTTTCTTT TRBV9 - - TRBJ1-1
CASTQSYTSGPYEQYF TGTGCCAGCACCCAAAGCTACACTAGCGGACCCTACGAGCAGTACTTC TRBV21-1 - - TRBJ2-7
CASSYSIVGEQFF TGTGCCAGCAGTTACTCGATTGTGGGTGAGCAGTTCTTC TRBV6-5 - - TRBJ2-1
CASSLGADNQPQHF TGTGCCAGCAGCTTGGGGGCGGACAATCAGCCCCAGCATTTT TRBV5-6 - few TRBJ1-5
CASSQSGTGATNEKLFF TGTGCCAGCAGCCAATCCGGGACAGGAGCAACTAATGAAAAACTGTTTTTT TRBV7-9 TRBD1 few TRBJ1-4
CASSPLTWTANYGYTF TGTGCCAGCAGCCCACTAACCTGGACAGCCAACTATGGCTACACCTTC TRBV7-9 - - TRBJ1-2
CASSVEDRDLYNEQFF TGTGCCAGCAGCGTAGAGGACAGGGACCTATACAATGAGCAGTTCTTC TRBV9 TRBD1 once TRBJ2-1
CASSIGQGRGNTEAFF TGTGCCAGTAGTATAGGCCAGGGGAGGGGGAACACTGAAGCTTTCTTT TRBV19 - - TRBJ1-1
CASSEKGGSYEQYF TGTGCCAGCAGCGAAAAGGGGGGGTCCTACGAGCAGTACTTC TRBV9 - - TRBJ2-7
CASSLGRMSSNTEAFF TGTGCCAGCAGCTTAGGCCGGATGAGTTCAAACACTGAAGCTTTCTTT TRBV13 - - TRBJ1-1
CAISGGAEVSYEQYF TGTGCCATCAGTGGGGGGGCGGAGGTCTCCTACGAGCAGTACTTC TRBV10-3 - - TRBJ2-7
CASSHLGQQGDEQYF TGCGCCAGCAGCCACCTAGGCCAACAGGGAGACGAGCAGTACTTC TRBV4-1 - - TRBJ2-7
CASVGQEHQPQHF TGTGCCAGCGTGGGGCAGGAGCATCAGCCCCAGCATTTT TRBV6-1 - - TRBJ1-5
CASSLAGSLAGAETQYF TGTGCCAGCAGCTTAGCGGGTAGTCTAGCGGGGGCAGAGACCCAGTACTTC TRBV11-2 TRBD2 once TRBJ2-5
CASSPGQVYEQYF TGTGCCAGCAGCCCGGGACAAGTCTACGAGCAGTACTTC TRBV5-8 - - TRBJ2-7
CASSGGQGVLSYEQYF TGTGCCAGCAGTGGTGGACAGGGGGTTCTCTCCTACGAGCAGTACTTC TRBV6-1 TRBD1 few TRBJ2-7
CASSQDRSGTGNTIYF TGTGCCAGCAGCCAAGACCGGTCGGGGACTGGAAACACCATATATTTT TRBV4-2 - - TRBJ1-3
CASSFDLAGSTDTQYF TGTGCCAGCAGTTTCGATTTAGCGGGGAGCACAGATACGCAGTATTTT TRBV6-5 TRBD2 - TRBJ2-3
CASSLSRGKETQYF TGTGCCAGCAGTTTATCTCGGGGCAAAGAGACCCAGTACTTC TRBV27 - - TRBJ2-5
CASSVGLAGETQYF TGTGCCAGCAGCGTGGGACTAGCGGGAGAGACCCAGTACTTC TRBV9 TRBD2 - TRBJ2-5
CASSEGRAVGNTIYF TGTGCCAGCAGTGAGGGCAGGGCAGTTGGAAACACCATATATTTT TRBV2 - - TRBJ1-3
CASSNSANTGELFF TGTGCCAGCAGTAACAGCGCGAACACCGGGGAGCTGTTTTTT TRBV6-5 - - TRBJ2-2
CASRGGEQYF TGTGCCAGCAGGGGAGGCGAGCAGTACTTC TRBV6-1 - once TRBJ2-7
CASSSDLVPHEQYF TGTGCCAGCAGCTCAGACTTAGTCCCCCACGAGCAGTACTTC TRBV27 - - TRBJ2-7
CASSQVSGVNTGELFF TGCGCCAGCAGCCAAGTCTCAGGGGTTAACACCGGGGAGCTGTTTTTT TRBV4-1 - - TRBJ2-2
CSVEGLTLVNEQFF TGCAGCGTTGAAGGTCTAACCCTGGTCAATGAGCAGTTCTTC TRBV29-1 - - TRBJ2-1
CASSLRREGYGYTF TGTGCCAGCAGTTTACGACGGGAAGGCTATGGCTACACCTTC TRBV27 - - TRBJ1-2
CASSTRLAGDGDTQYF TGTGCCAGCAGCACCCGACTAGCGGGGGACGGAGATACGCAGTATTTT TRBV11-2 TRBD2 - TRBJ2-3
CASSTFPGGLRETQYF TGTGCCAGTAGTACTTTTCCCGGGGGACTTAGGGAGACCCAGTACTTC TRBV19 - - TRBJ2-5
CASSKGQSLRRGYTF TGTGCCAGCAGCAAAGGGCAATCCCTCCGGCGGGGCTACACCTTC TRBV21-1 - - TRBJ1-2
CSVETGVGYTF TGCAGCGTTGAAACCGGGGTGGGCTACACCTTC TRBV29-1 - - TRBJ1-2
CASSAGTGGFEKLFF TGTGCCAGCAGCGCGGGGACAGGGGGCTTTGAAAAACTGTTTTTT TRBV5-8 TRBD1 once TRBJ1-4
CASSLDPTLTEEQYF TGTGCCAGCAGCTTAGATCCGACCCTGACCGAGGAGCAGTACTTC TRBV11-2 - - TRBJ2-7
CASSLTLAGSSYEQYF TGTGCCAGCAGTCTTACCTTAGCGGGGAGCTCCTACGAGCAGTACTTC TRBV27 TRBD2 - TRBJ2-7
CASSSSGGNNEQFF TGTGCCAGCAGTAGTAGCGGGGGGAACAATGAGCAGTTCTTC TRBV7-9 TRBD2 - TRBJ2-1
CSGSAGLADTQYF TGCAGCGGCTCTGCGGGGCTCGCAGATACGCAGTATTTT TRBV29-1 - - TRBJ2-3
CASSLGVGYEQYF TGTGCCAGCAGCTTGGGGGTGGGCTACGAGCAGTACTTC TRBV11-2 - - TRBJ2-7
CASSGEGFGLFF TGTGCCAGCAGTGGGGAGGGTTTCGGACTGTTTTTT TRBV2 - - TRBJ1-4
CATTSGPNEQYF TGCGCCACCACTAGCGGGCCCAACGAGCAGTACTTC TRBV10-2 TRBD2 - TRBJ2-7
CSVEDRGQVEQFF TGCAGCGTGGAGGACAGGGGGCAGGTTGAGCAGTTCTTC TRBV29-1 TRBD1 - TRBJ2-1
CASSSPLAGDQADTQYF TGTGCCAGCAGCTCCCCCCTAGCGGGGGATCAGGCAGATACGCAGTATTTT TRBV7-9 TRBD2 once TRBJ2-3
CASSEVGDEQYF TGTGCCAGCAGTGAAGTAGGTGACGAGCAGTACTTC TRBV6-1 - - TRBJ2-7
CAWGDSLAGGLYGYTF TGTGCCTGGGGCGACAGCTTAGCAGGAGGGCTCTATGGCTACACCTTC TRBV30 - - TRBJ1-2
CASSQDRDRGYEQYF TGTGCCAGCAGCCAAGATCGGGACAGGGGTTACGAGCAGTACTTC TRBV14 TRBD1 - TRBJ2-7
CASSSGSNSPLHF TGTGCCAGCAGCTCGGGGTCCAATTCACCCCTCCACTTT TRBV13 - - TRBJ1-6
CASRPGQGGNTIYF TGTGCCAGCAGACCTGGACAGGGCGGAAACACCATATATTTT TRBV7-9 TRBD1 - TRBJ1-3
CASSLVGADTQYF TGTGCCAGCAGCTTGGTTGGAGCAGATACGCAGTATTTT TRBV5-5 - - TRBJ2-3
CASTLVRGGGAYEQYF TGTGCCAGCACCCTAGTTCGCGGGGGAGGGGCCTACGAGCAGTACTTC TRBV7-9 TRBD2 - TRBJ2-7
CASSLNTRDQFQETQYF TGCGCCAGCAGCTTGAATACCAGGGACCAGTTCCAAGAGACCCAGTACTTC TRBV5-1 - - TRBJ2-5
CATSREGTVNQPQHF TGTGCCACCAGCAGAGAGGGGACGGTTAATCAGCCCCAGCATTTT TRBV15 - - TRBJ1-5
CASSLETGYYEQYF TGCGCCAGCAGCTTAGAGACAGGTTACTACGAGCAGTACTTC TRBV5-1 - - TRBJ2-7
CASSGGLEQFF TGTGCCAGCAGCGGAGGACTAGAGCAGTTCTTC TRBV9 - few TRBJ2-1
CASSQGGTGGNEQYF TGCGCCAGCAGCCAAGGGGGGACAGGGGGCAACGAGCAGTACTTC TRBV4-1 TRBD1 few TRBJ2-7